This T cell receptor (beta chain) was sequenced in a study of human versus mouse CDR3 diversity and MHC coevolution. Study overall: Reportedly, immunoSEQ detects one in 200,000 T cells with minimized PCR bias.

This CDR3 has 14 amino acids. CDR1 is SGHAT and CDR2 is FQNNGV in the germline V gene. V gave up 4 bases and J gave up 0 bases, with 8 bases separating them. Clones were read by immunoSEQ multiplex PCR, and TCRdb kept only the in-frame ones, dropping some. The sample includes 60,000 or so clones, 90% to 95% of them seen just once. This clone was seen a few times. No antigen is known for it. Findings of the study overall: Among all groups, two of three human donors showed least clonal inequality.

The TCR sequence derives from a person aged 55 to 70 in good health. The chain joins TRBV11-2 to TRBJ2-3; TRBD2 might be the D (6 bases). Input material: naive CD4+ T cells from blood. Sample subset: CD45RO-negative CD62L-positive naive CD4 T cells. CDR3 DNA: TGTGCCAGCAGCTCCGGGACTAGCACAGATACGCAGTATTTT. It yields the protein CASSSGTSTDTQYF. Combining the CDR3 with reference TRBV11-2 and TRBJ2-3 gives the whole variable domain EAGVAQSPRYKIIEKRQSVAFWCNPISGHATLYWYQQILGQGPKLLIQFQNNGVVDDSQLPKDRFSAERLKGVDSTLKIQPAKLEDSAVYLCASSSGTSTDTQYFGPGTRLTVL.